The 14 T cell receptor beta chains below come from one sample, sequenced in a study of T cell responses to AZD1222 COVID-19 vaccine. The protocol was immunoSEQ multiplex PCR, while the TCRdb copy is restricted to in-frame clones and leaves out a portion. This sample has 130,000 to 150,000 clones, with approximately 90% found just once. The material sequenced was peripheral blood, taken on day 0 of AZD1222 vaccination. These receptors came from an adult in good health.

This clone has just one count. The CDR3 DNA reads as TGTGCCAGCAGTTCCGTTGCCCGGACAGGGGGGTATCAGCCCCAGCATTTT. Protein: CASSSVARTGGYQPQHF. The rearrangement uses TRBV7-6 and TRBJ1-5, with 10 bases aligning to TRBD1. The CDR3 is made up of 17 amino acids. V gave up 6 bases and J gave up 5 bases; unmatched junction bases: 13. CDR1 is SGHVS and CDR2 is FNYEAQ in the germline V gene.

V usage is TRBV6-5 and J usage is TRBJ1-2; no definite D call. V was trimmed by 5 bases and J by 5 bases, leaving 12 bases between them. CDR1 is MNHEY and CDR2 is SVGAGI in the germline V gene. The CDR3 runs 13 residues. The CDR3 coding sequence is TGTGCCAGCAGTACGAGGACCGGGTATGGCTACACCTTC. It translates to CASSTRTGYGYTF.

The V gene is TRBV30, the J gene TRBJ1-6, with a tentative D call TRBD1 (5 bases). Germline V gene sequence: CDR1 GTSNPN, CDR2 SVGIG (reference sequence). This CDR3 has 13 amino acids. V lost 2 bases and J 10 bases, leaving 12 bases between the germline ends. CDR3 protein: CAWSSSRDSPLHF. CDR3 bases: TGTGCCTGGAGTAGTTCCAGGGACTCACCCCTCCACTTT.

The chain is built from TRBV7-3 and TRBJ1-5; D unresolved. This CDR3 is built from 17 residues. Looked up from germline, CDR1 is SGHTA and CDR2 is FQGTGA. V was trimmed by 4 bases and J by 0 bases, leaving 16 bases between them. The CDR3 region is CASSCAPTDYSNQPQHF. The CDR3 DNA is TGTGCCAGCAGCTGCGCCCCGACGGACTATAGCAATCAGCCCCAGCATTTT.

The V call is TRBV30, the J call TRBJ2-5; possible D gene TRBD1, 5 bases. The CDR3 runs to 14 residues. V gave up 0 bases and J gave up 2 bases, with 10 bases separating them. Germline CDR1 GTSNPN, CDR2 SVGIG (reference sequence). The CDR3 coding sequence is TGTGCCTGGAGTGTACGGGCAGGGCAAGAGACCCAGTACTTC. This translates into CAWSVRAGQETQYF.

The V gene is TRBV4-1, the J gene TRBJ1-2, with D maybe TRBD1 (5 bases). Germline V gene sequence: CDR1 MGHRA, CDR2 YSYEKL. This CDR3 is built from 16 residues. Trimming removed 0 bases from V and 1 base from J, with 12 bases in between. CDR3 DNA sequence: TGCGCCAGCAGCCAAGATGGATCGGGACTTAACTATGGCTACACCTTC. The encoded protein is CASSQDGSGLNYGYTF.

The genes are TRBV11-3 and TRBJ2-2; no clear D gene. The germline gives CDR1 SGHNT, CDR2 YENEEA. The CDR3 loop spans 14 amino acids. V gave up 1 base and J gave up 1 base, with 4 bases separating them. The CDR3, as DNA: TGTGCCAGCAGCTTAGGCTTGAACACCGGGGAGCTGTTTTTT. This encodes CASSLGLNTGELFF. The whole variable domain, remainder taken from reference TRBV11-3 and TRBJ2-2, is EAGVVQSPRYKIIEKKQPVAFWCNPISGHNTLYWYLQNLGQGPELLIRYENEEAVDDSQLPKDRFSAERLKGVDSTLKIQPAELGDSAVYLCASSLGLNTGELFFGEGSRLTVL.

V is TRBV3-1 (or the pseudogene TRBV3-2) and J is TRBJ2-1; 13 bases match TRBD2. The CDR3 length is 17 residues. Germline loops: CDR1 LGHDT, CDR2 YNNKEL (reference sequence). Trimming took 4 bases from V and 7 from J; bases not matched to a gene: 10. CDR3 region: CASSPQGLAGVRNEQFF. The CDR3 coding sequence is TGTGCCAGCAGCCCACAAGGACTAGCGGGAGTTAGGAATGAGCAGTTCTTC.

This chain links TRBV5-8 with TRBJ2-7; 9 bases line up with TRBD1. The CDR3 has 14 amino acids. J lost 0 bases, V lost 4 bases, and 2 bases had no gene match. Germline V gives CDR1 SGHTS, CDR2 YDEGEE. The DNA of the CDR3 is TGTGCCAGCAGCAGGGACAGGGCCTCCTACGAGCAGTACTTC. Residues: CASSRDRASYEQYF.

DNA of the CDR3: TGTGCCAGCAGCTTAGGCCCAGCTCGGATCTCCTACAATGAGCAGTTCTTC. Translating gives CASSLGPARISYNEQFF. This sequence joins TRBV7-9 and TRBJ2-1; D gene ambiguous. CDR3 length: 17 residues. Trimming pared 1 base from V and 0 bases from J, leaving 13 bases between. Germline assignment: CDR1 SEHNR and CDR2 FQNEAQ (reference sequence).

The CDR3 DNA reads as TGTGCCAGCAGTTACTCCACCGGGGGTAGGGAGACCCAGTACTTC. Amino acid sequence: CASSYSTGGRETQYF. The chain couples TRBV6-5 to TRBJ2-5; a possible D gene is TRBD2 (6 bases). The CDR3 is made up of 15 amino acids. V lost 0 bases and J 5 bases, leaving 13 bases between the germline ends. The germline CDR1 and CDR2 sequences are MNHEY and SVGAGI.

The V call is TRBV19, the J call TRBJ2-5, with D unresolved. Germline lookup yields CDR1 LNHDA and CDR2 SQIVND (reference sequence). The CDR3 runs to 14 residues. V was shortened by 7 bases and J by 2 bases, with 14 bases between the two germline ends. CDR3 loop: CASNPDSGQETQYF. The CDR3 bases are TGTGCCAGTAACCCAGACTCGGGTCAAGAGACCCAGTACTTC.

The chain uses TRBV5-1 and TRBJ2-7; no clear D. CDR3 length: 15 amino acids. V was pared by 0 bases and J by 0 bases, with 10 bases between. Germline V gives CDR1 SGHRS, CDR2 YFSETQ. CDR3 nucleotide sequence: TGCGCCAGCAGCTTGGCCAAGGGCCCCTCCTACGAGCAGTACTTC. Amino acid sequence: CASSLAKGPSYEQYF.

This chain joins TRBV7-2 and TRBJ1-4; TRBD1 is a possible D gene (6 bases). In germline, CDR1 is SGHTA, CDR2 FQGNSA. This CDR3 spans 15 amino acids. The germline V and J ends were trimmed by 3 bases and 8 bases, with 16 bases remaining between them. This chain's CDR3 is CASSFGGAQGEKLFF. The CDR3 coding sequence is TGTGCCAGCAGCTTTGGGGGGGCGCAGGGGGAAAAACTGTTTTTT.